Here is one TCR beta chain with its context. What it binds is unknown. V lost 5 bases, J lost 6 bases, and 15 bases lay in between. The CDR3 extends over 14 amino acids. This sample is part of a study of early T cells in non-severe SARS-CoV-2 infection. Study-wide findings and caveats: Private and CD4 specificities were missed by VDJdb matching, which favored anti-spike CD8 responses.

Molecules of cDNA were individually given unique molecular identifiers that were attached to them. TCRdb itself ran the 5' RACE reads through MiXCR, one entry per CDR3 protein. Of some 87,000 distinct CDR3 sequences listed, roughly an eighth are singletons. The material sequenced was whole blood. The TCR was taken from an adult who was a healthcare worker with PCR-confirmed SARS-CoV-2 infection or an uninfected control (not recorded which). This rearrangement joins TRBV12-3 or TRBV12-4 to TRBJ2-3, with D perhaps matching TRBD2 (5 bases). The CDR3 sequence: CASSTRPGGDTQYF. CDR3 DNA: TGTGCCAGCAGTACTAGACCGGGCGGGGATACGCAGTATTTT.